A selection of T cell receptor beta chains follows, all from one sample in a study of CD4 T cells in relation to SARS-CoV-2 and coronaviruses. Here immunoSEQ multiplex PCR was the method, and the copy in TCRdb shows in-frame clones only, minus some. The sample holds over 15,000 clones; roughly 80% are singletons and the top ten take under 35%. The antigens of these receptors remain unknown. The material sequenced was CD4+ T cells from PBMCs, cultured in vitro. The receptors come from a human donor in good health. The CDR3 runs from the conserved cysteine through the conserved F or W. Each record gives: CDR3 length, D gene, V gene, J gene, clone size, CDR3 protein, CDR3 DNA. D genes are given only for firm matches. Only some rows state a clone size, as once, few, many or a class for expanded clones.

>17|-|TRBV6-4|TRBJ2-3|-
CASIFPPGRQSTDTQYF
TGTGCCAGCATTTTTCCCCCGGGACGCCAAAGCACAGATACGCAGTATTTT
>18|TRBD2|TRBV3-1/TRBV3-2|TRBJ2-7|few
CASSQGGAGGGSSYEQYF
TGTGCCAGCAGCCAAGGTGGTGCGGGTGGCGGGAGCTCCTACGAGCAGTACTTC
>16|TRBD1|TRBV5-6|TRBJ1-2|-
CASSWIPGQGNYGYTF
TGTGCCAGCAGCTGGATTCCGGGACAGGGGAACTATGGCTACACCTTC
>14|-|TRBV5-1|TRBJ1-3|few
CASSLGGDGNTIYF
TGCGCCAGCAGCTTGGGTGGGGACGGAAACACCATATATTTT
>17|-|TRBV7-8|TRBJ2-4|few
CASSLVTRRAGRNIQYF
TGTGCCAGCAGCTTAGTGACCAGGAGGGCCGGGAGAAACATTCAGTACTTC
>14|-|TRBV11-2|TRBJ2-7|once
CASSLDLRRGEQYF
TGTGCCAGCAGCTTAGACCTCAGGAGAGGGGAGCAGTACTTC
>13|-|TRBV7-9|TRBJ1-5|-
CASSRDANQPQHF
TGTGCCAGCAGTCGGGACGCCAATCAGCCCCAGCATTTT
>13|TRBD1|TRBV5-4|TRBJ2-7|-
CASRLDREGEQYF
TGTGCCAGCAGATTGGACAGGGAAGGAGAGCAGTACTTC
>14|-|TRBV6-5|TRBJ1-1|-
CASRPGARTWRAFF
TGTGCCAGCAGGCCCGGGGCCAGGACATGGAGGGCTTTCTTT
>13|-|TRBV24-1|TRBJ2-1|-
CATATGPGDEQFF
TGTGCCACCGCGACGGGGCCCGGCGATGAGCAGTTCTTC
>15|-|TRBV7-9|TRBJ1-2|-
CASSLVGHHNYGYTF
TGTGCCAGCAGCTTAGTGGGACACCATAACTATGGCTACACCTTC
>15|-|TRBV7-2|TRBJ2-2|-
CASSLAVGHTGELFF
TGTGCCAGCAGCTTAGCGGTCGGACACACCGGGGAGCTGTTTTTT
>15|-|TRBV7-2|TRBJ2-7|-
CASSSRARTSYEQYF
TGTGCCAGCAGCTCCCGGGCTCGAACTTCCTACGAGCAGTACTTC
>13|TRBD1|TRBV12-3/TRBV12-4|TRBJ2-7|-
CASSLGQGALQYF
TGTGCCAGCAGTTTAGGACAGGGGGCCCTTCAGTACTTC
>13|TRBD1|TRBV6-5|TRBJ2-1|-
CASRQGVYNEQFF
TGTGCCAGCAGACAGGGGGTTTACAATGAGCAGTTCTTC
>15|-|TRBV5-1|TRBJ2-2|few
CASSSKEMNTGELFF
TGCGCCAGCAGCTCCAAAGAGATGAACACCGGGGAGCTGTTTTTT
>13|-|TRBV5-1|TRBJ2-1|-
CASSLGSYNEQFF
TGCGCCAGCAGCTTGGGTAGCTACAATGAGCAGTTCTTC
>17|TRBD2|TRBV18|TRBJ2-7|-
CASSPRLAGPSSYEQYF
TGTGCCAGCTCACCAAGACTAGCGGGACCAAGCTCCTACGAGCAGTACTTC
>13|-|TRBV11-2|TRBJ2-2|-
CASSLDFRAELFF
TGTGCCAGCAGCTTAGACTTCCGTGCTGAGCTGTTTTTT
>13|-|TRBV9|TRBJ2-1|-
CASSVRSYNEQFF
TGTGCCAGCAGCGTCAGGTCCTACAATGAGCAGTTCTTC
>15|-|TRBV18|TRBJ2-2|-
CASSSTGYETGELFF
TGTGCCAGCTCAAGTACAGGGTATGAGACCGGGGAGCTGTTTTTT
>15|-|TRBV7-2|TRBJ2-1|once
CASSFDPGSYNEQFF
TGTGCCAGCAGCTTTGACCCCGGCTCCTACAATGAGCAGTTCTTC
>13|-|TRBV19|TRBJ1-5|few
CASSIMGTQPQHF
TGTGCCAGTAGTATCATGGGTACCCAGCCCCAGCATTTT
>13|-|TRBV10-3|TRBJ1-1|once
CAIKTATNTEAFF
TGTGCCATCAAGACAGCTACGAACACTGAAGCTTTCTTT
>17|TRBD2|TRBV5-8|TRBJ2-1|few
CASSLGLGGRADNEQFF
TGTGCCAGCAGCTTGGGTTTAGGCGGGAGGGCCGACAATGAGCAGTTCTTC
>13|-|TRBV6-5|TRBJ1-1|-
CASRTTGRTEAFF
TGTGCCAGCAGGACGACGGGCCGCACTGAAGCTTTCTTT
>16|TRBD1|TRBV2|TRBJ1-3|-
CASSVGTANSGNTIYF
TGTGCCAGCAGTGTAGGGACAGCCAACTCTGGAAACACCATATATTTT
>20|-|TRBV19|TRBJ2-1|-
CASSIGRRGDLQTPYNEQFF
TGTGCCAGTAGTATAGGCCGACGGGGAGACTTGCAGACCCCCTACAATGAGCAGTTCTTC
>15|-|TRBV27|TRBJ1-6|once
CASIRGSSYNSPLHF
TGTGCCAGCATAAGGGGAAGCTCCTATAATTCACCCCTCCACTTT
>17|-|TRBV18|TRBJ1-1|-
CASSPPVRGELNTEAFF
TGTGCCAGCTCACCTCCGGTTCGGGGGGAATTGAACACTGAAGCTTTCTTT
>16|-|TRBV7-2|TRBJ2-1|-
CASSLEGQGPYNEQFF
TGTGCCAGCAGCTTAGAGGGCCAGGGACCCTACAATGAGCAGTTCTTC
>15|TRBD1|TRBV29-1|TRBJ2-2|few
CSIAPGGTNTGELFF
TGCAGCATCGCCCCAGGGGGAACGAACACCGGGGAGCTGTTTTTT
>13|-|TRBV5-4|TRBJ2-2|-
CASSHPDTGELFF
TGTGCCAGCAGCCACCCAGACACCGGGGAGCTGTTTTTT
>13|-|TRBV18|TRBJ2-3|-
CASSPRGTDTQYF
TGTGCCAGCTCCCCCCGGGGCACAGATACGCAGTATTTT
>15|-|TRBV7-2|TRBJ1-1|-
CASSPQEGYLTEAFF
TGTGCCAGCAGCCCGCAGGAGGGTTATCTCACTGAAGCTTTCTTT
>13|-|TRBV7-7|TRBJ2-5|-
CASSRQFQETQYF
TGTGCCAGTAGCAGGCAGTTCCAAGAGACCCAGTACTTC
>17|-|TRBV27|TRBJ2-7|-
CASSSRGRAVHFYEQYF
TGTGCCAGCAGTTCCCGAGGACGGGCCGTGCACTTCTACGAGCAGTACTTC
>14|-|TRBV7-8|TRBJ1-1|-
CASSRSAMNTEAFF
TGTGCCAGCAGCCGATCGGCGATGAACACTGAAGCTTTCTTT
>15|TRBD2|TRBV3-1/TRBV3-2|TRBJ2-3|-
CASSQRGGGRDTQYF
TGTGCCAGCAGCCAACGGGGGGGCGGGAGAGATACGCAGTATTTT
>13|-|TRBV6-5|TRBJ2-5|-
CASTLPLGETQYF
TGTGCCAGCACCCTACCCCTCGGGGAGACCCAGTACTTC
>16|-|TRBV5-4|TRBJ2-7|-
CASSLRVGLRSNEQYF
TGTGCCAGCAGCTTGAGGGTAGGGTTGAGGTCCAACGAGCAGTACTTC
>15|TRBD2|TRBV6-1|TRBJ2-3|once
CASSEGTSGGDTQYF
TGTGCCAGCAGTGAAGGGACTAGCGGGGGGGATACGCAGTATTTT
>13|-|TRBV6-5|TRBJ2-1|few
CASTRGSYNEQFF
TGTGCCAGCACCCGAGGCTCCTACAATGAGCAGTTCTTC
>10|-|TRBV20-1|TRBJ1-1|once
CSAGDGEAFF
TGCAGTGCTGGCGACGGTGAAGCTTTCTTT
>17|TRBD2|TRBV9|TRBJ2-5|-
CASSATPSWAGGETQYF
TGTGCCAGCAGCGCCACCCCGAGCTGGGCGGGAGGAGAGACCCAGTACTTC
>13|TRBD1|TRBV12-3/TRBV12-4|TRBJ1-3|-
CASSDRVRNTIYF
TGTGCCAGCAGCGACAGGGTCCGAAACACCATATATTTT
>16|TRBD2|TRBV5-1|TRBJ2-2|-
CASSPLTGGNTGELFF
TGCGCCAGCAGCCCGTTAACGGGGGGGAACACCGGGGAGCTGTTTTTT
>15|TRBD1|TRBV30|TRBJ2-6|-
CAWGTGAGGANVLTF
TGTGCCTGGGGGACAGGGGCGGGGGGGGCCAACGTCCTGACTTTC
>15|-|TRBV7-9|TRBJ1-3|-
CASSGITSSGNTIYF
TGTGCCAGCAGTGGTATCACGAGCTCTGGAAACACCATATATTTT
>17|-|TRBV14|TRBJ2-2|-
CASSQDLRIANTGELFF
TGTGCCAGCAGCCAAGATTTACGGATCGCGAACACCGGGGAGCTGTTTTTT
>11|TRBD1|TRBV29-1|TRBJ2-5|-
CSVVGDRALYF
TGCAGCGTTGTTGGGGACAGAGCACTGTACTTC
>15|-|TRBV6-2/TRBV6-3|TRBJ2-7|-
CASSYPQSLSYEQYF
TGTGCCAGCAGTTACCCCCAATCCCTCTCCTACGAGCAGTACTTC